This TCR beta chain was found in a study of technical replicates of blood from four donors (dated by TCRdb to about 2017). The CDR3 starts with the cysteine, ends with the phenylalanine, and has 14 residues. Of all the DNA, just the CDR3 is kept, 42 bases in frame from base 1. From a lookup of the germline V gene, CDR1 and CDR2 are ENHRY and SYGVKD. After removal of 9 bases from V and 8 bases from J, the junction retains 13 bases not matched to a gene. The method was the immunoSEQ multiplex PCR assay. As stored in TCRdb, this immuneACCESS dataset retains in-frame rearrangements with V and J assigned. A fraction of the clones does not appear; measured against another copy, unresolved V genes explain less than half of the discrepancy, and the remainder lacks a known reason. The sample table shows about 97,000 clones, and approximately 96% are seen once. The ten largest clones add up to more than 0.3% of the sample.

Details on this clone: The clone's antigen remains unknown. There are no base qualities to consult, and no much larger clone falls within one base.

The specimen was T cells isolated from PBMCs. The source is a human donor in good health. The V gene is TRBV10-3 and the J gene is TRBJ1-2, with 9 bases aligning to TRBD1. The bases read TGTGCCATAGCCTGGGACAGGGAGACTGAAGGCTACACCTTC. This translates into CAIAWDRETEGYTF.